A selection of T cell receptor beta chains follows, all from one sample in a study of shared clonotypes between healthy human individuals. The table came from immunoSEQ multiplex PCR; TCRdb's copy has only in-frame clones and leaves some out. The data contain roughly 1 million clones, about 75% of them singletons. The material sequenced was memory CD4+ T cells sorted from blood. Receptors were obtained from a man between 18 and 35 years old in good health. The CDR3 runs from the conserved cysteine through the conserved F or W. The D gene is left open where the match is weak. A clone size is listed for some rows: how often the clone was seen (once, few, many), or a class if it is expanded.

CDR3 DNA | CDR3 protein | J gene | clone size | V gene | D gene
TGTGCCATCACCTTCGACCCAAGAAATTCACCCCTCCACTTT | CAITFDPRNSPLHF | TRBJ1-6 | . | TRBV10-3 | .
TGTGCCAGCAGCTTAGCTGGGGCCAACGTCCTGACTTTC | CASSLAGANVLTF | TRBJ2-6 | . | TRBV7-2 | .
TGCGCCAGCAGCCCACCGCCCCAGGGGGGTGCTGAGTCCGGGGAGCTGTTTTTT | CASSPPPQGGAESGELFF | TRBJ2-2 | . | TRBV5-1 | .
TGTGCCAGCAGTAGGTGGGTGGGGCGGGGTGAGCAGTTCTTC | CASSRWVGRGEQFF | TRBJ2-1 | . | TRBV2 | .
TGTGCCAGCAGCCCCCGGGGCAGGGAGTCTGGCTACACCTTC | CASSPRGRESGYTF | TRBJ1-2 | . | TRBV5-4 | .
TGTGCCAGCAGCCCCGGGGGGTACCAAGAGACCCAGTACTTC | CASSPGGYQETQYF | TRBJ2-5 | . | TRBV11-3 | TRBD2
TGTGCCAGCAGCTCGACAGGGGGCGCCTCCTATGGCTACACCTTC | CASSSTGGASYGYTF | TRBJ1-2 | once | TRBV27 | TRBD1
TGCGCCAGCAGCCAAGAGGCGATTGGGGCAAGGTTCTCCTATAATTCACCCCTCCACTTT | CASSQEAIGARFSYNSPLHF | TRBJ1-6 | . | TRBV4-1 | .
TGTGCCACCGACCCGTTTAACGAGCAGTACTTC | CATDPFNEQYF | TRBJ2-7 | few | TRBV15 | .
TGTGCCTGGAGCGGAACAGGGGGTGGTGGCTACACCTTC | CAWSGTGGGGYTF | TRBJ1-2 | . | TRBV30 | TRBD1